The rows below give T cell receptor beta chains drawn from one sample of a study of cytomegalovirus exposure and HLA in healthy donors. Here immunoSEQ multiplex PCR was the method, and the copy in TCRdb shows in-frame clones only, minus some. The repertoire consists of approximately 180,000 clones, with under 85% occurring once and the leading ten covering under 2.5%. Sequences were obtained from PBMCs. Receptors originate from a human donor in good health. The CDR3 runs from the conserved cysteine through the conserved F or W. The D gene is left open where the match is weak. Not all rows give a size; the values are once, few, many and, for expanded clones, a class.

>TRBD2|TRBV9|TRBJ2-7|-
TGTGCCAGCAGCGTTAGCGGGGGTGAACGCTACGAGCAGTACTTC
CASSVSGGERYEQYF
>-|TRBV4-1|TRBJ2-7|-
TGCGCCAGCAGCCAAGAAAGTCTATCCTACGAGCAGTACTTC
CASSQESLSYEQYF
>-|TRBV7-6|TRBJ2-1|-
TGTGCCAGCAGCTTAAGTTACGGTGGTTCCTACAATGAGCAGTTCTTC
CASSLSYGGSYNEQFF
>TRBD1|TRBV30|TRBJ1-1|many
TGTGCCTGGAACAGGGGGCGCAATGAGGTGAACACTGAAGCTTTCTTT
CAWNRGRNEVNTEAFF
>TRBD1|TRBV5-1|TRBJ1-5|once
TGCGCCAGCAGCTTGGCGGGACAGAACAATCAGCCCCAGCATTTT
CASSLAGQNNQPQHF
>TRBD1|TRBV7-9|TRBJ1-5|-
TGTGCCAGCAGCGGCGACAGGGGCGTAAGCAATCAGCCCCAGCATTTT
CASSGDRGVSNQPQHF
>-|TRBV2|TRBJ1-2|-
TGTGCCAGCAGTGACAGAAACTATGGCTACACCTTC
CASSDRNYGYTF
>-|TRBV29-1|TRBJ2-5|-
TGCAGCGTTGAGCCTGGGGCGGGGGCGGTGACCCAGTACTTC
CSVEPGAGAVTQYF
>TRBD1|TRBV7-8|TRBJ2-3|few
TGTGCCAGCAGCTTAGGACAGGGGGCAGATACGCAGTATTTT
CASSLGQGADTQYF
>TRBD1|TRBV13|TRBJ1-5|-
TGTGCCAGCAGCTTTGGGACAGGATTATTTCAGCCCCAGCATTTT
CASSFGTGLFQPQHF
>TRBD2|TRBV9|TRBJ2-3|-
TGTGCCAGCAGCGTAGGGGGGGGACTAGCACGGGATACGCAGTATTTT
CASSVGGGLARDTQYF
>TRBD1|TRBV7-9|TRBJ1-1|-
TGTGCCAGCGGTCCGGGACAGTTGAACACTGAAGCTTTCTTT
CASGPGQLNTEAFF
>TRBD2|TRBV5-1|TRBJ2-5|-
TGCGCCAGCAGTGTCCTAGCGGGACGCCAAGAGACCCAGTACTTC
CASSVLAGRQETQYF
>TRBD2|TRBV28|TRBJ2-1|-
TGTGCCAGCAGTTTACGATTTCGGTTGAGGAGCGGGGATTACAATGAGCAGTTCTTC
CASSLRFRLRSGDYNEQFF
>-|TRBV6-5|TRBJ2-7|-
TGTGCCAGCAGTTACTCGGGGCCGCTCCGGAACGAGCAGTACTTC
CASSYSGPLRNEQYF
>-|TRBV19|TRBJ1-1|-
TGTGCCAGTAGTATAGCCCTGGGCCCGCCGACTGAAGCTTTCTTT
CASSIALGPPTEAFF
>TRBD1|TRBV5-1|TRBJ2-7|few
TGCGCCAGCAGTTGGACAGGGAGCTCCTACGAGCAGTACTTC
CASSWTGSSYEQYF
>-|TRBV6-1|TRBJ2-3|few
TGTGCCAGCAGTGAATGGACAGCGAGCACAGATACGCAGTATTTT
CASSEWTASTDTQYF
>-|TRBV2|TRBJ2-5|-
TGTGCCAGCAAGAGTGGTCTAGCTTGGGAAGAGACCCAGTACTTC
CASKSGLAWEETQYF
>TRBD1|TRBV2|TRBJ1-2|-
TGTGCCAGCAGTCCACAGGGGACTAACTATGGCTACACCTTC
CASSPQGTNYGYTF
>-|TRBV4-3|TRBJ1-1|few
TGCGCCAGCAGCCAAGAGTCGGTCGTGAACACTGAAGCTTTCTTT
CASSQESVVNTEAFF
>-|TRBV6-1|TRBJ2-3|-
TGTGCCAGCTCAGAAGGGGTAAGCACAGATACGCAGTATTTT
CASSEGVSTDTQYF
>-|TRBV6-5|TRBJ1-2|-
TGTGCCAGCGGTAGCGCTAACTATGACTACACCTTC
CASGSANYDYTF
>-|TRBV29-1|TRBJ1-1|-
TGCAGCGTTGGAGGTTACAGAACGTCAATAAGGGGAAGTGGGGCTTTCTTT
CSVGGYRTSIRGSGAFF
>-|TRBV2|TRBJ1-5|-
TGTGCCAGCAGAGATCGGGACTCCCGTGGCAATCAGCCCCAGCATTTT
CASRDRDSRGNQPQHF
>-|TRBV7-2|TRBJ1-5|-
TGTGCCAGCAGCTCTGGACACTATAGCAATCAGCCCCAGCATTTT
CASSSGHYSNQPQHF
>TRBD1|TRBV19|TRBJ2-2|-
TGTGCCACCCCTGGGACAGACACCGGGGAGCTGTTTTTT
CATPGTDTGELFF
>TRBD1|TRBV19|TRBJ1-3|once
TGTGCCAGTAAGCCACAGGGGGCCTCGGGAAACACCATATATTTT
CASKPQGASGNTIYF
>-|TRBV13|TRBJ2-5|-
TGTGCCAGCAGCTCTGAGGCAGGGGCGGATGGAGAGACCCAGTACTTC
CASSSEAGADGETQYF
>-|TRBV4-3|TRBJ2-5|-
TGCGCCAGCAGCCAAGATTTACAGGGAGGGCAAGAGACCCAGTACTTC
CASSQDLQGGQETQYF
>-|TRBV5-4|TRBJ1-2|-
TGTGCCAGCAGCTTGGACCAGGCCCGACGGTTCTTC
CASSLDQARRFF
>-|TRBV2|TRBJ2-2|few
TGTGCCAGGGACAGAACGAACACCGGGGAGCTGTTTTTT
CARDRTNTGELFF
>-|TRBV12-5|TRBJ2-2|-
TGTGCTAGTGGTGCCGGGACAAACACCGGGGAGCTGTTTTTT
CASGAGTNTGELFF
>-|TRBV18|TRBJ2-7|few
TGTGCCAGCTCGCCGACTCTTGGCGAGCAGTACTTC
CASSPTLGEQYF
>-|TRBV18|TRBJ1-1|few
TGTGCCAGCTCACCGGAGGTGTGGAACGTGAACACTGAAGCTTTCTTT
CASSPEVWNVNTEAFF
>-|TRBV7-9|TRBJ1-1|-
TGTGCCAGCAGCTTAGGACAGGCGAACACTGAAGCTTTCTTT
CASSLGQANTEAFF
>TRBD2|TRBV7-2|TRBJ2-5|-
TGTGCCAGCACCTTAAGTTCTAGCGGGATTCAAGAGACCCAGTACTTC
CASTLSSSGIQETQYF
>-|TRBV10-3|TRBJ1-1|-
TGTGCCATCAGTGAGCCTTACCGGGGGGCAGGGACTGAAGCTTTCTTT
CAISEPYRGAGTEAFF
>TRBD1|TRBV7-9|TRBJ1-4|-
TGTGCCAGCACCCCCTCGGACAGGTTAAATGAAAAACTGTTTTTT
CASTPSDRLNEKLFF
>-|TRBV7-2|TRBJ2-5|-
TGTGCCAGCAGCTTAGCGCTGTGGGGGGTAGGGGAGACCCAGTACTTC
CASSLALWGVGETQYF
>TRBD2|TRBV9|TRBJ2-3|-
TGTGCCAGCAGCGTAGCTGTAGCGGGGGTCGCAGATACGCAGTATTTT
CASSVAVAGVADTQYF
>TRBD1|TRBV11-2|TRBJ2-3|-
TGTGCCAGCAGCTTGAGACAGGGCTGGGGCGGTACGCAGTATTTT
CASSLRQGWGGTQYF
>-|TRBV6-6|TRBJ2-7|-
TGTGCCAGCAGTTATCGGCAGGGGGGCGAGCAGTACTTC
CASSYRQGGEQYF
>-|TRBV5-1|TRBJ2-7|-
TGCGCCAGCAGCTTGGCCGGGATCTCTACCTACGAGCAGTACTTC
CASSLAGISTYEQYF
>-|TRBV4-3|TRBJ2-1|once
TGCGCCAGCAGCCAAGTAGGAGGTGTCTCCTACAATGAGCAGTTCTTC
CASSQVGGVSYNEQFF
>-|TRBV5-1|TRBJ1-2|-
TGCGCCAGCGGGGACATTTATGGCTACACCTTC
CASGDIYGYTF
>TRBD1|TRBV7-9|TRBJ1-3|few
TGTGCCAGCAGCTCAAGGACAGGGAAAAACACCATATATTTT
CASSSRTGKNTIYF
>-|TRBV27|TRBJ1-6|-
TGTGCCAGCAGGTTATACGGCCGGGGTCATACCTATAATTCACCCCTCCACTTT
CASRLYGRGHTYNSPLHF
>TRBD1|TRBV4-1|TRBJ1-1|-
TGCGCCAGCAGCGCTCCGGACAGGGGCTCATGGGGCACTGAAGCTTTCTTT
CASSAPDRGSWGTEAFF
>TRBD2|TRBV5-1|TRBJ2-3|-
TGCGCCAGCAGCCCAGGGACTAGCGGAGCAGATACGCAGTATTTT
CASSPGTSGADTQYF
>-|TRBV27|TRBJ2-7|-
TGTGCCAGCAGGGGGAGCGGCCCCTACGAGCAGTACTTC
CASRGSGPYEQYF
>TRBD1|TRBV18|TRBJ2-5|-
TGTGCCAGCTCACCCGGGCGACAGGGTCGGGAAGAGACCCAGTACTTC
CASSPGRQGREETQYF
>TRBD1|TRBV6-1|TRBJ2-7|few
TGTGCCAGCAGTAAGGGGACAGCCTACGAGCAGTACTTC
CASSKGTAYEQYF
>TRBD1|TRBV5-1|TRBJ2-6|-
TGCGCCAGCTTCCTACAGGGGACTGGGGCCAACGTCCTGACTTTC
CASFLQGTGANVLTF
>-|TRBV5-4|TRBJ1-1|-
TGTGCCAGCAGCTTGGGTGCAGGTAACACTGAAGCTTTCTTT
CASSLGAGNTEAFF
>-|TRBV19|TRBJ2-1|-
TGTGCCAGTAGTCCCCTTAGCGGATGGGGTTACAATGAGCAGTTCTTC
CASSPLSGWGYNEQFF